This TCR beta chain appears in the sequencing data of a study of shared clonotypes between healthy human individuals. All donors qualified as healthy HIV-negative adults and had experienced no recent acute infections or vaccinations. The DNA input per sorted-subset replicate PCR was roughly 0.2 ug, corresponding to some 30,000 T cell genomes. Profiled with immunoSEQ multiplex PCR; TCRdb holds only in-frame clones, not every one. The sample carries about 2.5 million clones, around 93% recorded once. As concerns this clone: The antigen is not known.

The CDR3 totals 15 residues. The ends were cut back, 7 bases at V and 1 base at J, with 16 bases in the middle. Germline CDR1 reads SGHVS; CDR2 reads FQNEAQ. The study's findings and limits: The study generally estimated greater richness for naive than memory subsets. Inspection by rarefaction showed sorted-subset sequencing to be incomplete despite large depth.

V and J are TRBV7-8 and TRBJ2-5; D is undetermined. The sequencing input was naive CD4+ T cells from PBMCs. As to subset: CD45RA+ positively selected. The TCR sequence derives from a man aged 18 to 29 in good health. Some clones in this sample may be carry-over from other donors' samples. CDR3 DNA: TGTGCCAGCACCCCCGGACGGATGCTCCAAGAGACCCAGTACTTC. Its protein product is CASTPGRMLQETQYF.